This is a list of T cell receptor beta chains from one sample in a study of cytomegalovirus exposure and HLA in healthy donors. TCRdb's table, derived via immunoSEQ multiplex PCR, lists solely in-frame clones and lacks some. The sample includes some 33,000 clones, less than 70% of them seen just once. Sequencing was done on a sample of PBMCs. The receptors come from a man in his fifties in good health and CMV-seropositive. Each CDR3 is given with its conserved first and last residue. The order of the fields is V gene, clone size, D gene, J gene, CDR3 protein, CDR3 DNA. D genes are given only for firm matches. A clone size is listed for some rows: how often the clone was seen (once, few, many), or a class if it is expanded.

TRBV23-1	-	-	TRBJ1-1	CASSHSEAFF	TGCGCCAGCAGTCATTCGGAAGCTTTCTTT
TRBV30	-	-	TRBJ1-2	CAWSVQGRVNYGYTF	TGTGCCTGGAGTGTACAGGGTAGAGTTAACTATGGCTACACCTTC
TRBV28	-	-	TRBJ1-2	CASSLAGPTQVHGYTF	TGTGCCAGCAGTTTAGCTGGTCCAACTCAGGTCCATGGCTACACCTTC
TRBV30	-	-	TRBJ2-4	CAWSVLEAKNIQYF	TGTGCCTGGAGTGTACTAGAAGCCAAAAACATTCAGTACTTC
TRBV30	-	TRBD2	TRBJ2-5	CAWTRTSARQETQYF	TGTGCCTGGACCAGGACTAGCGCCCGCCAAGAGACCCAGTACTTC
TRBV2	few	-	TRBJ1-5	CASGQRQALGQPQHF	TGTGCCAGCGGTCAGAGACAGGCCCTTGGGCAGCCCCAGCATTTT
TRBV2	few	-	TRBJ1-1	CASSQDSTEAFF	TGTGCCAGCAGCCAGGACTCCACTGAAGCTTTCTTT
TRBV29-1	-	TRBD1	TRBJ2-7	CSVADRDHEQYF	TGCAGCGTGGCGGACAGGGACCACGAGCAGTACTTC
TRBV6-5	-	-	TRBJ1-4	CASSYEPGGEKLFF	TGTGCCAGCAGTTATGAACCGGGGGGTGAAAAACTGTTTTTT
TRBV30	-	TRBD2	TRBJ2-1	CAWESGGHEQFF	TGTGCCTGGGAGAGCGGGGGCCATGAGCAGTTCTTC
TRBV4-1	-	-	TRBJ1-4	CASSQDRTTTNEKLFF	TGCGCCAGCAGCCAAGATCGGACAACAACTAATGAAAAACTGTTTTTT
TRBV2	-	TRBD1	TRBJ1-5	CASKDRANQPQHF	TGTGCCAGCAAGGACAGGGCCAATCAGCCCCAGCATTTT
TRBV7-6	-	-	TRBJ1-1	CASSLRQGNTEAFF	TGTGCCAGCAGCTTGCGGCAGGGGAACACTGAAGCTTTCTTT
TRBV29-1	few	-	TRBJ2-3	CSVDPGLKRADTQYF	TGCAGCGTTGACCCCGGACTCAAGAGGGCAGATACGCAGTATTTT
TRBV18	-	-	TRBJ2-3	CASSPEGGSITDTQYF	TGTGCCAGCTCACCCGAGGGGGGGTCAATCACAGATACGCAGTATTTT
TRBV4-1	-	TRBD2	TRBJ2-1	CASSPGSILAGTYTKNEQFF	TGCGCCAGCAGCCCAGGGTCTATACTAGCGGGAACATATACTAAGAATGAGCAGTTCTTC
TRBV30	-	-	TRBJ2-3	CASSAGSGTDTQYF	TGTGCCTCTTCCGCGGGGAGCGGCACAGATACGCAGTATTTT
TRBV6-5	-	TRBD2	TRBJ2-1	CASSLYSGSIYEQFF	TGTGCCAGCAGCCTGTATAGCGGGAGTATTTATGAGCAGTTCTTC
TRBV7-2	-	TRBD1	TRBJ1-2	CASSLDRTGVGYTF	TGTGCCAGCAGCTTAGATCGTACAGGGGTTGGCTACACCTTC
TRBV11-2	-	TRBD1	TRBJ1-1	CASSLSNQGAAFF	TGTGCCAGCAGCTTAAGTAATCAGGGGGCGGCTTTCTTT
TRBV28	-	TRBD2	TRBJ2-5	CASSPFYLAGAQETQYF	TGTGCCAGTTCTCCCTTCTACTTAGCGGGGGCTCAAGAGACCCAGTACTTC
TRBV11-2	once	TRBD1	TRBJ2-5	CASSLARTGVYF	TGTGCCAGCAGCTTAGCCCGGACAGGGGTGTACTTC
TRBV5-6	-	-	TRBJ1-2	CASSLVTQYGYTF	TGTGCCAGCAGCTTGGTCACCCAGTATGGCTACACCTTC
TRBV6-5	few	-	TRBJ1-4	CASSSGVYGEKLFF	TGTGCCAGCAGCTCAGGGGTTTACGGTGAAAAACTGTTTTTT
TRBV11-2	-	-	TRBJ1-5	CASSPGQSSTPQHF	TGTGCCAGCAGCCCCGGACAGTCTTCCACGCCCCAGCATTTT
TRBV4-2	once	-	TRBJ1-2	CASSQDHGTPYGYTF	TGTGCCAGCAGCCAAGATCACGGGACACCGTATGGCTACACCTTC
TRBV5-1	-	TRBD2	TRBJ2-5	CASSLGSGRETQYF	TGCGCCAGCAGCTTGGGATCCGGGAGGGAGACCCAGTACTTC
TRBV6-1	-	-	TRBJ1-1	CASSERGTEAFF	TGTGCCAGCAGTGAAAGGGGGACTGAAGCTTTCTTT
TRBV6-6	-	TRBD2	TRBJ2-7	CASSRTGTSSYEQYF	TGTGCCAGCAGTCGAACCGGGACTAGCTCCTACGAGCAGTACTTC
TRBV4-2	-	TRBD2	TRBJ2-2	CASSLQREGHTTGELFF	TGTGCCAGCAGCCTTCAGCGGGAGGGCCATACTACCGGGGAGCTGTTTTTT
TRBV4-3	-	-	TRBJ1-4	CASSQVEHSEGEKLFF	TGCGCCAGCAGCCAAGTAGAACACTCAGAGGGTGAAAAACTGTTTTTT
TRBV5-4	-	TRBD2	TRBJ2-3	CASSGGGASTDTQYF	TGTGCCAGCAGCGGCGGGGGAGCTAGCACAGATACGCAGTATTTT
TRBV7-9	-	TRBD2	TRBJ2-3	CASSVTRGGIPDTQYF	TGTGCCAGCAGTGTGACCCGGGGGGGAATCCCAGATACGCAGTATTTT
TRBV13	-	-	TRBJ2-7	CASSSGTPSYEQYF	TGTGCCAGCAGCTCCGGGACTCCCTCCTACGAGCAGTACTTC
TRBV4-1	few	-	TRBJ2-3	CASSQTGVSTDTQYF	TGCGCCAGCAGCCAGACGGGGGTAAGCACAGATACGCAGTATTTT
TRBV4-1	-	TRBD1	TRBJ1-4	CASSQGRPGQGGEKLFF	TGCGCCAGCAGCCAAGGACGACCGGGACAGGGTGGGGAAAAACTGTTTTTT
TRBV4-1	-	TRBD1	TRBJ2-1	CASSHYRGNEQFF	TGCGCCAGCAGTCATTACAGGGGGAATGAGCAGTTCTTC
TRBV10-3	-	-	TRBJ2-1	CAIRAGTTSYNEQFF	TGTGCCATCAGGGCCGGGACAACCTCCTACAATGAGCAGTTCTTC
TRBV4-1	-	-	TRBJ1-5	CASSQQDSSYQPQHF	TGCGCCAGCAGCCAACAGGACAGTTCCTATCAGCCCCAGCATTTT
TRBV5-1	once	-	TRBJ1-5	CASSRDATGPQHF	TGCGCCAGCAGCCGAGACGCGACGGGGCCCCAGCATTTT
TRBV18	-	-	TRBJ2-5	CASSPPAEQETQYF	TGTGCCAGCTCACCACCCGCGGAGCAAGAGACCCAGTACTTC
TRBV27	-	TRBD1	TRBJ1-5	CASSSGTGKQPQHF	TGTGCCAGCAGTTCTGGGACAGGGAAACAGCCCCAGCATTTT
TRBV4-1	-	-	TRBJ2-5	CASSQTGVQTQYF	TGCGCCAGCAGCCAAACGGGAGTCCAGACCCAGTACTTC
TRBV7-2	-	-	TRBJ2-7	CASSLRGGGSSYEQYF	TGTGCCAGCAGCTTACGCGGGGGCGGAAGCTCCTACGAGCAGTACTTC
TRBV30	-	-	TRBJ2-7	CAWGRGEQYF	TGTGCCTGGGGTAGGGGCGAGCAGTACTTC
TRBV29-1	few	-	TRBJ2-3	CSVESGTDTQYF	TGCAGCGTTGAATCCGGGACAGATACGCAGTATTTT
TRBV28	-	TRBD2	TRBJ2-7	CASSSFESGRGLGEQYF	TGTGCCAGCAGTTCGTTCGAAAGCGGGAGAGGGCTTGGAGAGCAGTACTTC
TRBV6-6	few	-	TRBJ2-3	CASSYSATDTQYF	TGTGCCAGCAGTTACTCAGCCACAGATACGCAGTATTTT